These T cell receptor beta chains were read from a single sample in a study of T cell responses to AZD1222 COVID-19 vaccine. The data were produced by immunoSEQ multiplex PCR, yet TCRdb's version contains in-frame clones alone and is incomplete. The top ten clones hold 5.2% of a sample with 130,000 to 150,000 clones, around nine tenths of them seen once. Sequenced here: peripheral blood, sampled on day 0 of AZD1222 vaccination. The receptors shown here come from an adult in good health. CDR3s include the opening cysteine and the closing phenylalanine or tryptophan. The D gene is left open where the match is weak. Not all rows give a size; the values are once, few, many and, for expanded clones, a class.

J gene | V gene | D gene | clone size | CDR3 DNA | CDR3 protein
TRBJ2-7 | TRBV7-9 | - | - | TGTGCCAGCAGCCCCGAGAGGCCCTCGGTCGAGCAGTACTTC | CASSPERPSVEQYF
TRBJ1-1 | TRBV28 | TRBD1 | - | TGTGCCAGCAGCCCTCGATTCAGGGGGCGGCTAACTGAAGCTTTCTTT | CASSPRFRGRLTEAFF
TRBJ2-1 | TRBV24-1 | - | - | TGTGCCACCGGAATGGGGCCGTACAATGAGCAGTTCTTC | CATGMGPYNEQFF
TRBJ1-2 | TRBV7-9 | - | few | TGTGCCAGCAGCTTATCGGCAGGGTCCGGCTACACCTTC | CASSLSAGSGYTF
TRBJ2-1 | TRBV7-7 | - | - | TGTGCCAGCGGGACTTACAATGAGCAGTTCTTC | CASGTYNEQFF
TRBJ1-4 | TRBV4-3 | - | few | TGCGCCAGCAGCCGTCGGCCGCCCGGGGGCAGAAATGAAAAACTGTTTTTT | CASSRRPPGGRNEKLFF
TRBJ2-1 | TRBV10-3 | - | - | TGTGCCATCAGTGCCGGGGACGTACGCTCCTACAATGAGCAGTTCTTC | CAISAGDVRSYNEQFF
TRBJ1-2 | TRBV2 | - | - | TGTGCCAGCAATAGGGAAGGGATTTGGGACTATGGCTACACCTTC | CASNREGIWDYGYTF
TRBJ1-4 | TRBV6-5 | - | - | TGTGCCAGCAGTTATGAGGGACCGAATGAAAAACTGTTTTTT | CASSYEGPNEKLFF
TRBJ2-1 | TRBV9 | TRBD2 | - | TGTGCCAGCAGCGAATCCGGGACTAGCGGCAATGAGCAGTTCTTC | CASSESGTSGNEQFF